This T cell receptor (beta chain) derives from a study of cytomegalovirus exposure and HLA in healthy donors. 60 Vbeta and 13 Jbeta primers were used in PCR. Sequenced by immunoSEQ multiplex PCR; TCRdb stores in-frame clones only, minus some. This table lists about 200,000 clones. Each donor was healthy, and each was a bone marrow donor. Between the trimmed V and J ends, which lost 7 bases and 3 bases, there was a span of 16 bases. CDR1 is SNHLY and CDR2 is FYNNEI in the germline V gene. CDR3 length: 14 residues. This clonotype was obtained from a boy aged 5 to 17 in good health and CMV-seronegative. The chain couples TRBV2 to TRBJ2-7; D is possibly TRBD2 (7 bases). The sample consisted of PBMCs. CDR3: CASMRGRNGYEQYF. In nucleotides, the CDR3 is TGTGCCAGCATGCGGGGGCGAAACGGCTACGAGCAGTACTTC.